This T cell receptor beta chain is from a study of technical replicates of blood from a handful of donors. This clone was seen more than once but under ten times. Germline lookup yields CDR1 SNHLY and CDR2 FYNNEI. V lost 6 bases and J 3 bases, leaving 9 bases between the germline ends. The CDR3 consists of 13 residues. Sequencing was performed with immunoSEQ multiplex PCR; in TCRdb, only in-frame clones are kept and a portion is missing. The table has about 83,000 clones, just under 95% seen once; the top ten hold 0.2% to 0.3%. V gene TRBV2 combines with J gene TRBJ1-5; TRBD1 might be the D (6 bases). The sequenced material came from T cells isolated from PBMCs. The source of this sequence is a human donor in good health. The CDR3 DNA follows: TGTGCCAGCAGGGACAGTCCCAATCAGCCCCAGCATTTT. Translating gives CASRDSPNQPQHF.